This T cell receptor (beta chain) was found in a study of cytomegalovirus exposure and HLA in healthy donors. Germline V CDR1 and CDR2: LGHNA, YSLEER. V trimming: 1 base; J trimming: 8 bases; junction bases outside the gene matches: 11. The CDR3 has 17 amino acids. PCR primers comprised 60 Vbeta and 13 Jbeta primers. Method: immunoSEQ multiplex PCR; TCRdb's copy keeps in-frame clones and lacks some. The table has 110,000 or so clones, 60% to 85% seen once. This clone occurred a few times. The sample comprised PBMCs. The V and J genes are TRBV4-3 and TRBJ1-3; 10 nucleotides agree with TRBD1. The TCR sequence derives from a female donor in good health and CMV-seronegative. The CDR3 DNA reads TGCGCCAGCAGCCAAGTCCCCGGGACAGGGGACGAAGACACCATATATTTT. It translates to CASSQVPGTGDEDTIYF.